The present TCR beta chain was sequenced within a study of neurological immune-mediated disorders. Study results and caveats: None of the CDR3 amino acid sequences in expanded clones turned up in more than one subject, which points to private repertoires in all groups.

This clonotype showed up many times. Its antigen is unidentified. With 10-nucleotide random UMIs, 5'RACE was used to make the cDNA. MiXCR, applied by TCRdb to the 5' RACE reads, yields one record per CDR3 protein. The profile covers 23,000 or so distinct CDR3 sequences, with 10% to 15% appearing a single time and over 10% taken by the ten largest. The CDR3 runs 11 residues. Trimming stripped 8 bases from V and 7 bases from J, with 12 bases between. The germline V gene has CDR1 ENHRY and CDR2 SYGVKD. The TCR originated in a woman aged 55-69 years with HTLV-1-associated myelopathy (HAM/TSP). Sequencing was done on a sample of PBMCs. The rearrangement uses TRBV10-3 and TRBJ2-7; weak D call: TRBD1 (5 bases). The CDR3 DNA reads TGTGCCATCGGGGTTGGGGCAGAGCAGTACTTC. Protein: CAIGVGAEQYF.